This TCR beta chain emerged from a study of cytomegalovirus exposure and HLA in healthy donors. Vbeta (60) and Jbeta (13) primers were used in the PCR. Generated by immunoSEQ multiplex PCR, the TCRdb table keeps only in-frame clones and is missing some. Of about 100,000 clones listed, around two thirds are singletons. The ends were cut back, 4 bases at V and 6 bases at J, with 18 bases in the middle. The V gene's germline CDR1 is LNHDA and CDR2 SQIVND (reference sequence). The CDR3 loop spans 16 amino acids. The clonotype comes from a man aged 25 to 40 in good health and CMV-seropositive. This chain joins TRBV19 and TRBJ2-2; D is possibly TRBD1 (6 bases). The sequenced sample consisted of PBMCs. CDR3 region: CASSTHRAGSAGELFF. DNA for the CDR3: TGTGCCAGTAGTACGCACAGGGCTGGGAGCGCCGGGGAGCTGTTTTTT. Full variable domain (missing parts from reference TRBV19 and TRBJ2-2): DGGITQSPKYLFRKEGQNVTLSCEQNLNHDAMYWYRQDPGQGLRLIYYSQIVNDFQKGDIAEGYSVSREKKESFPLTVTSAQKNPTAFYLCASSTHRAGSAGELFFGEGSRLTVL.